The rows below give T cell receptor beta chains drawn from one sample of a study of blood T cell repertoires in COVID-19. Method: immunoSEQ multiplex PCR; TCRdb's copy keeps in-frame clones and lacks some. Among around 150,000 clones listed, about four fifths were seen once. Sample: peripheral blood. Source of these receptors: a man aged 25 to 45 with COVID-19, enrolled during active disease. Each CDR3 is given with its conserved first and last residue. The order of the fields is V gene, clone size, J gene, D gene, CDR3 protein, CDR3 DNA. The D gene is left open where the match is weak. Not every row has a clone size; where given, it reads once, few, many or a size class.

TRBV6-5	NA	TRBJ2-7	TRBD2	CASSYGTSGSYEQYF	TGTGCCAGCAGTTACGGGACTAGCGGGAGTTACGAGCAGTACTTC
TRBV29-1	NA	TRBJ2-1	TRBD2	CSARTSGRTHNEQFF	TGCAGCGCTAGGACTAGCGGGAGGACCCACAATGAGCAGTTCTTC
TRBV2	once	TRBJ2-3	NA	CASSTGWRTDTQYF	TGTGCCAGCAGTACAGGGTGGCGGACAGATACGCAGTATTTT
TRBV19	NA	TRBJ1-2	TRBD1	CASSRGHGYTF	TGTGCCAGTTCCAGGGGGCACGGCTACACCTTC
TRBV2	NA	TRBJ2-6	NA	CASSERVSGANVLTF	TGTGCCAGCAGTGAACGGGTGTCTGGGGCCAACGTCCTGACTTTC
TRBV5-4	NA	TRBJ2-1	TRBD2	CASSLGGTSGDNEQFF	TGTGCCAGCAGCTTGGGGGGGACTAGCGGTGACAATGAGCAGTTCTTC
TRBV7-9	NA	TRBJ1-2	TRBD1	CASSLEAGGDGYTF	TGTGCCAGCAGCTTAGAAGCAGGGGGCGATGGCTACACCTTC
TRBV2	NA	TRBJ2-7	TRBD1	CASSRQGSYEQYF	TGTGCCAGCAGCCGACAGGGTTCCTACGAGCAGTACTTC
TRBV7-6	NA	TRBJ2-7	NA	CASSTPSNADPSGHYYEQYF	TGTGCCAGCAGCACTCCGTCCAACGCCGATCCCAGCGGCCATTACTACGAGCAGTACTTC
TRBV7-2	NA	TRBJ2-3	TRBD1	CASSLDRQSTDTQYF	TGTGCCAGCAGCTTGGACAGGCAGAGCACAGATACGCAGTATTTT
TRBV6-5	NA	TRBJ1-6	NA	CASSFGGARNSPLHF	TGTGCCAGCAGTTTCGGCGGGGCCCGGAATTCACCCCTCCACTTT
TRBV3-1/TRBV3-2	NA	TRBJ2-4	NA	CASSQDAVNIQYF	TGTGCCAGCAGCCAAGATGCGGTAAACATTCAGTACTTC
TRBV4-3	NA	TRBJ1-2	NA	CASSPDGQNGYTF	TGCGCCAGCAGCCCCGATGGACAGAATGGCTACACCTTC
TRBV10-1	few	TRBJ1-1	TRBD1	CASSESGQGGEAFF	TGCGCCAGCAGTGAGTCGGGTCAGGGGGGTGAAGCTTTCTTT
TRBV6-5	NA	TRBJ2-3	NA	CASSSWWGIDTQYF	TGTGCCAGCAGTTCGTGGTGGGGCATAGATACGCAGTATTTT
TRBV7-9	NA	TRBJ2-1	NA	CASSLDLSPGLGQFF	TGTGCCAGCAGCTTAGATCTCAGCCCGGGACTGGGGCAGTTCTTC
TRBV13	NA	TRBJ1-3	NA	CASSLRQGGNTIYF	TGTGCCAGCAGCTTAAGGCAGGGTGGAAACACCATATATTTT
TRBV24-1	NA	TRBJ2-5	NA	CATRASGGALETQYF	TGTGCCACCAGAGCCTCTGGAGGGGCTCTGGAGACCCAGTACTTC
TRBV6-5	NA	TRBJ1-5	TRBD1	CASSYLGTGIDQPQHF	TGTGCCAGCAGTTACTTGGGGACAGGGATCGATCAGCCCCAGCATTTT
TRBV4-3	NA	TRBJ2-5	TRBD2	CASSLGLAGVQETQYF	TGCGCCAGCAGCCTAGGACTAGCGGGGGTCCAAGAGACCCAGTACTTC
TRBV28	NA	TRBJ2-7	TRBD1	CATWTGQGEQYF	TGTGCCACCTGGACGGGACAGGGCGAGCAGTACTTC
TRBV4-1	few	TRBJ2-2	TRBD2	CASSRGSGGNTGELFF	TGCGCCAGCAGCCGAGGAAGCGGGGGGAACACCGGGGAGCTGTTTTTT
TRBV7-9	NA	TRBJ1-2	NA	CASSPGPGGYTF	TGTGCCAGCAGCCCCGGCCCGGGTGGCTACACCTTC
TRBV28	NA	TRBJ1-2	NA	CASSYAEGTNSGYGYTF	TGTGCCAGCAGTTACGCGGAGGGCACCAATTCTGGTTATGGCTACACCTTC
TRBV14	NA	TRBJ2-5	TRBD2	CASSQVAGDKETQYF	TGTGCCAGCAGCCAAGTGGCGGGGGATAAGGAGACCCAGTACTTC
TRBV2	NA	TRBJ2-7	TRBD1	CASRRTGGEQYF	TGTGCCAGCAGAAGGACAGGGGGCGAGCAGTACTTC